This T cell receptor beta chain was documented in a study of T cell clonotyping in hematopoietic cell transplantation. Study-level findings and limits: Without cell sorting, CD4 versus CD8 contributions remain unresolved.

Remarks on this clone: Its antigen is unknown.

Time point specified: recipient sample about 28 days before transplant, after cytoreduction. Recipient blood drawn about 28 days pretransplant and days 30, 100, 180 after. V was pared by 0 bases and J by 0 bases, with 3 bases between. Germline-derived CDR1 and CDR2 are MNHEY and SVGAGI. This CDR3 spans 14 amino acids. Assay: immunoSEQ multiplex PCR; the TCRdb copy retains only in-frame clones and omits some. The data show under 35,000 clones, approximately 77% seen once. This chain uses TRBV6-5 with TRBJ2-1; D gene ambiguous. This material consisted of peripheral blood mononuclear cells, taken before stem cell transplant. The receptor comes from a man in his fifties or sixties with myelodysplastic syndrome. Some clones in this sample may be carry-over from other donors' samples. DNA of the CDR3: TGTGCCAGCAGTTACTCGGGCTCCTACAATGAGCAGTTCTTC. It codes for CASSYSGSYNEQFF.